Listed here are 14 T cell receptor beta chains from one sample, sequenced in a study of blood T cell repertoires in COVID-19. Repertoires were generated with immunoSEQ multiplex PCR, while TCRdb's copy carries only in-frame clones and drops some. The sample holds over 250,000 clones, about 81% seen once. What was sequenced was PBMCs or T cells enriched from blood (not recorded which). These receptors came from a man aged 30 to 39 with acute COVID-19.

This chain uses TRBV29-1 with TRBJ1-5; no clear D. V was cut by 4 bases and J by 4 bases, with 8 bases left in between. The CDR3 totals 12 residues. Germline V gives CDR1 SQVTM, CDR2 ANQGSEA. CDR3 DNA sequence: TGCAGCGTTGGCCAGGATAATCAGCCCCAGCATTTT. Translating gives CSVGQDNQPQHF. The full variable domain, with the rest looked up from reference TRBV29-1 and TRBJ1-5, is SAVISQKPSRDICQRGTSLTIQCQVDSQVTMMFWYRQQPGQSLTLIATANQGSEATYESGFVIDKFPISRPNLTFSTLTVSNMSPEDSSIYLCSVGQDNQPQHFGDGTRLSIL.

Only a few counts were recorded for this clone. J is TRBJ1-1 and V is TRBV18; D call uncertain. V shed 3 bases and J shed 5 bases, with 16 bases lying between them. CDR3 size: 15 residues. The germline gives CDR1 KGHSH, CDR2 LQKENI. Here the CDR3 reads CASSPLPPEETEAFF. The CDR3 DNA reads TGTGCCAGCTCACCGCTTCCTCCCGAGGAGACTGAAGCTTTCTTT.

The CDR3 coding sequence is TGTGCCAGCAGCCCCGGGACTAGCGGGATCCGGGAGCTGTTTTTT. The encoded protein is CASSPGTSGIRELFF. The rearrangement joins TRBV9 to TRBJ2-2; TRBD2 aligns across 13 bases. After removal of 4 bases from V and 9 bases from J, the junction contained 6 bases not matched to a gene. Germline V gene data show CDR1 as SGDLS and CDR2 as YYNGEE. CDR3 size: 15 residues. Drawing the rest from reference TRBV9 and TRBJ2-2, the complete variable domain is DSGVTQTPKHLITATGQRVTLRCSPRSGDLSVYWYQQSLDQGLQFLIQYYNGEERAKGNILERFSAQQFPDLHSELNLSSLELGDSALYFCASSPGTSGIRELFFGEGSRLTVL.

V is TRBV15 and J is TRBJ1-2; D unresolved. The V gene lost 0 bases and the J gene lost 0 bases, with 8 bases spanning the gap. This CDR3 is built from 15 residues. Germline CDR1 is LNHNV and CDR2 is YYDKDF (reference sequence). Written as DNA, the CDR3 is TGTGCCACCAGCAGAGATACCAGTACTAACTATGGCTACACCTTC. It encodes CATSRDTSTNYGYTF.

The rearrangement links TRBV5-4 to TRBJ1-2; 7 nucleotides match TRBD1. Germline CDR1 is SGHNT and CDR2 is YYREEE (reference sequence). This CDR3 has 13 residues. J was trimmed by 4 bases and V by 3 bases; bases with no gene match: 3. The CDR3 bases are TGTGCCAGCAGCTCATACAGGGGCTATGGCTACACCTTC. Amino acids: CASSSYRGYGYTF.

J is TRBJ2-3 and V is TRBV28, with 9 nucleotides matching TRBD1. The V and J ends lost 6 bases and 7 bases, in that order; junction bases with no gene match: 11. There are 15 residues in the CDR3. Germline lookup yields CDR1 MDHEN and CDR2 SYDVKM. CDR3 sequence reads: CASSSQGAPLNTQYF. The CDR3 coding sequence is TGTGCCAGCAGCTCACAGGGGGCCCCTCTTAATACGCAGTATTTT.

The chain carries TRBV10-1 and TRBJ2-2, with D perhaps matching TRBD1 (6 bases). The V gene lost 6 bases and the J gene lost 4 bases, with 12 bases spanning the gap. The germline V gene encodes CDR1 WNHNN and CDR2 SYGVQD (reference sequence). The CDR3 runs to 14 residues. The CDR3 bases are TGCGCCAGCAGCAGGGACACCAGCACCGGGGAGCTGTTTTTT. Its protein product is CASSRDTSTGELFF.

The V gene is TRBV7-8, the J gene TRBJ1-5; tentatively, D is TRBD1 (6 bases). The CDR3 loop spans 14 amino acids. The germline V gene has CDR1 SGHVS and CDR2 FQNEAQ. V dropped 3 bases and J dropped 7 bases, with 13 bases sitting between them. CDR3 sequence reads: CASSFAGAGQPQHF. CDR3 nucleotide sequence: TGTGCCAGCAGCTTTGCAGGGGCTGGACAGCCCCAGCATTTT. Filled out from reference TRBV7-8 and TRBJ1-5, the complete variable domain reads GAGVSQSPRYKVAKRGQDVALRCDPISGHVSLFWYQQALGQGPEFLTYFQNEAQLDKSGLPSDRFFAERPEGSVSTLKIQRTQQEDSAVYLCASSFAGAGQPQHFGDGTRLSIL.

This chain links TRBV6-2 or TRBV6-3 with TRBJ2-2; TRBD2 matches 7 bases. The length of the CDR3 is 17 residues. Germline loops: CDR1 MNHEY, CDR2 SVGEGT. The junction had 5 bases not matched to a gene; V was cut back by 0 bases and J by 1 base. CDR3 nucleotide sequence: TGTGCCAGCAGTTACTCGAGACAGCGGGGGAACACCGGGGAGCTGTTTTTT. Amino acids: CASSYSRQRGNTGELFF.

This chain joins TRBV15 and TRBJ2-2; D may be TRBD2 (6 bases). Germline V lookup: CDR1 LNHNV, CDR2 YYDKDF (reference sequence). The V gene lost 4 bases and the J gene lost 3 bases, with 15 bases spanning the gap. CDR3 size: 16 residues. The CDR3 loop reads CATSTGVIIDTGELFF. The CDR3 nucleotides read TGTGCCACCAGCACGGGGGTAATTATCGACACCGGGGAGCTGTTTTTT. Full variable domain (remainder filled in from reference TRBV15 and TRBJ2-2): DAMVIQNPRYQVTQFGKPVTLSCSQTLNHNVMYWYQQKSSQAPKLLFHYYDKDFNNEADTPDNFQSRRPNTSFCFLDIRSPGLGDTAMYLCATSTGVIIDTGELFFGEGSRLTVL.

The CDR3 region is CASSYRAGGADTQYF. CDR3 coding DNA: TGTGCCAGCAGTTACCGAGCGGGAGGGGCAGATACGCAGTATTTT. The rearrangement links TRBV6-6 to TRBJ2-3; 10 nucleotides line up with TRBD2. Germline trimming cut 2 bases from V and 4 bases from J; bases unmatched to any gene: 3. The V gene's germline CDR1 is MNHNY and CDR2 SVGAGI (reference sequence). The CDR3 runs 15 residues.

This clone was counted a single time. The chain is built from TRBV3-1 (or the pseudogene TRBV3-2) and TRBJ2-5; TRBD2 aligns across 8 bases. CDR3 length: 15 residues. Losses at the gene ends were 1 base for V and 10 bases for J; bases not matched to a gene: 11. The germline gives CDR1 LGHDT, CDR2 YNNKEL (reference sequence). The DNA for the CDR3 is TGTGCCAGCAGCCAAGGGACGGTCGGTAGCGGGGACCAGTACTTC. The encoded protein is CASSQGTVGSGDQYF.

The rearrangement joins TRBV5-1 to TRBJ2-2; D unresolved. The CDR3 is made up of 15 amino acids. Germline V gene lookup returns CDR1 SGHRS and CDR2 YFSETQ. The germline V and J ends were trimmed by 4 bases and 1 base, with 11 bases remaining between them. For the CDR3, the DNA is TGCGCCAGCAGCCTAGTGGCCGGGAACACCGGGGAGCTGTTTTTT. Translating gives CASSLVAGNTGELFF.

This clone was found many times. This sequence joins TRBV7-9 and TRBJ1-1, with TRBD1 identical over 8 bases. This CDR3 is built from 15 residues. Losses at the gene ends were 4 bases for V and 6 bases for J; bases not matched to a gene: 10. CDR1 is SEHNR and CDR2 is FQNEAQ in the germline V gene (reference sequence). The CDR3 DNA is TGTGCCAGCAGCTCGAAGTTGGACAGGGCCGCTGAAGCTTTCTTT. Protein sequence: CASSSKLDRAAEAFF.